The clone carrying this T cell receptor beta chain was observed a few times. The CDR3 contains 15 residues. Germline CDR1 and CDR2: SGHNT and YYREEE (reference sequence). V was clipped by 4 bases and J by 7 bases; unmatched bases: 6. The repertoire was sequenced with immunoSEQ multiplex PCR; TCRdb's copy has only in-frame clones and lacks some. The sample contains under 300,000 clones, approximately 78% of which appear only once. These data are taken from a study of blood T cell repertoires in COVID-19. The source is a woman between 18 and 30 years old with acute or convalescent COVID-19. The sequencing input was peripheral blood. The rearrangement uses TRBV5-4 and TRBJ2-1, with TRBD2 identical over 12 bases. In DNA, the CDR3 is TGTGCCAGCAGCGCGGCTAGCGGGAGGGCGAATGAGCAGTTCTTC. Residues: CASSAASGRANEQFF.